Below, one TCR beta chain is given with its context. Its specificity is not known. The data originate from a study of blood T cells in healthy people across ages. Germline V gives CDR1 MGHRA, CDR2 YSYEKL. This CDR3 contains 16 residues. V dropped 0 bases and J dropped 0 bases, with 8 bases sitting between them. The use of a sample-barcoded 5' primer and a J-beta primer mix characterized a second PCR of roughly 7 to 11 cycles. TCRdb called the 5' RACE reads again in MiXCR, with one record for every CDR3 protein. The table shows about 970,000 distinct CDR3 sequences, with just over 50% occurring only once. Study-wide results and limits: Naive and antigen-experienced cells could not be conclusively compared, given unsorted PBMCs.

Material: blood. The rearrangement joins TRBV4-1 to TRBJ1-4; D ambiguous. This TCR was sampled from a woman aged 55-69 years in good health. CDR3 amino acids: CASSQDRAATNEKLFF. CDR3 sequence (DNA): TGCGCCAGCAGCCAAGATCGGGCAGCAACTAATGAAAAACTGTTTTTT.